This T cell receptor beta chain is from a study of early T cells in non-severe SARS-CoV-2 infection. This clonotype was seen many times. TCRdb redid the calling of the 5' RACE reads with MiXCR, one entry per CDR3 protein. Here the sample spans tens of thousands of distinct CDR3 sequences, less than 11% being singletons. The CDR3 extends over 15 amino acids. Germline V gives CDR1 SGHRS, CDR2 YFSETQ. V lost 1 base and J 3 bases, leaving 11 bases between the germline ends. The V call is TRBV5-1, the J call TRBJ1-5, with D possibly being TRBD1 (6 bases). The sequenced sample was whole blood, obtained at baseline. This TCR was recovered from an adult who was a healthcare worker with PCR-confirmed SARS-CoV-2 infection or an uninfected control (not recorded which). The CDR3 reads CASSLSGGPNQPQHF. In DNA, the CDR3 is TGCGCCAGCAGCTTGTCCGGGGGCCCCAATCAGCCCCAGCATTTT.